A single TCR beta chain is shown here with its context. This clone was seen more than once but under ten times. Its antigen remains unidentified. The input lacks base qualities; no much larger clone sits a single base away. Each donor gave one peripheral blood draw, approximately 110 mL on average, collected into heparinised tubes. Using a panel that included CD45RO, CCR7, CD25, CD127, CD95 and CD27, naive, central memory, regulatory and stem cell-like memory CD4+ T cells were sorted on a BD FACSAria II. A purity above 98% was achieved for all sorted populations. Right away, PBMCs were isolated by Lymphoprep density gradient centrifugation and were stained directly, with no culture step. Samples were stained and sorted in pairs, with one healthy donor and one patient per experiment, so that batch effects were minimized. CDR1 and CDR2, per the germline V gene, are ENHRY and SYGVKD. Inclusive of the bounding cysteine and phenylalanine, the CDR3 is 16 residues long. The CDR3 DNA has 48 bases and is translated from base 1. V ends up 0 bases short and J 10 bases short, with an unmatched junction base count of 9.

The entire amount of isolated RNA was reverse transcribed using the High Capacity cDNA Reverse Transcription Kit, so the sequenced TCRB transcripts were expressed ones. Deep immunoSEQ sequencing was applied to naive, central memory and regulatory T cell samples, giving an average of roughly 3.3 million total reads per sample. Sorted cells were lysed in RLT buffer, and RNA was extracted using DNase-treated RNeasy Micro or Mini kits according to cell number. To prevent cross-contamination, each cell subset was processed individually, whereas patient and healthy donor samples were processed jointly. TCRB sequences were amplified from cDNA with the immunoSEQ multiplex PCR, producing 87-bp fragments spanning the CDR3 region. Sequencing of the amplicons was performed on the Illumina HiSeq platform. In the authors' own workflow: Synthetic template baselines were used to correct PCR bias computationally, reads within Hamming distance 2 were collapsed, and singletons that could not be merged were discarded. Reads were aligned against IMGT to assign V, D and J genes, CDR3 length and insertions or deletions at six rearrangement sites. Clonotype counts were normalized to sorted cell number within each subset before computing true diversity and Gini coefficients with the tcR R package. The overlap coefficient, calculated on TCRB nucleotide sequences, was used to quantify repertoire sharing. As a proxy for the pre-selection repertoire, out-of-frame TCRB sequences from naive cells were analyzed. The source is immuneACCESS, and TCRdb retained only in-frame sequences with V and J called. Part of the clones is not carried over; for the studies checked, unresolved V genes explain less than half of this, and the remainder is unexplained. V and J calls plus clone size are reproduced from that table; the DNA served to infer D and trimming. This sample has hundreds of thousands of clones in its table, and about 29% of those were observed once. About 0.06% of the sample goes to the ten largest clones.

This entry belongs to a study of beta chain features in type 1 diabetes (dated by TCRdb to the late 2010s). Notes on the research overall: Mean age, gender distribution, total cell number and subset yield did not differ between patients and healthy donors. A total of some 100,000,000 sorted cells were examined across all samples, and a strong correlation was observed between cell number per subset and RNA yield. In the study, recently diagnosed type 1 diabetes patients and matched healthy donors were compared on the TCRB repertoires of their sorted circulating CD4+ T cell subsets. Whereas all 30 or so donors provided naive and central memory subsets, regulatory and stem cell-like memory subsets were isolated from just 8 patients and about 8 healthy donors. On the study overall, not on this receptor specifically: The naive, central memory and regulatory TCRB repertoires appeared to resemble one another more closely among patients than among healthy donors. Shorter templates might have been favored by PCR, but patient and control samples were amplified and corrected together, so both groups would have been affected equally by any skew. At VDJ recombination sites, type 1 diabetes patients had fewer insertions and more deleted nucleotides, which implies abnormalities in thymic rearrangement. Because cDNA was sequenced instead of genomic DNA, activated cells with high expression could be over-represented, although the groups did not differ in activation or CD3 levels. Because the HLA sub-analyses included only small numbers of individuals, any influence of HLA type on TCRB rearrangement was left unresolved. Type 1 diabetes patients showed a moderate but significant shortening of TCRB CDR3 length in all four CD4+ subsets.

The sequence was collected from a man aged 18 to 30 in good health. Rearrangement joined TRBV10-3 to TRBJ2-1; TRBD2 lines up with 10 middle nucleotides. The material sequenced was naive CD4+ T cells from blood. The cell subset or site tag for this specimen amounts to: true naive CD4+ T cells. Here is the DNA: TGTGCCATCAGTGAGTCGGCGGCTAGCGGGAGACGGGAGCAGTTCTTC. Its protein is CAISESAASGRREQFF.